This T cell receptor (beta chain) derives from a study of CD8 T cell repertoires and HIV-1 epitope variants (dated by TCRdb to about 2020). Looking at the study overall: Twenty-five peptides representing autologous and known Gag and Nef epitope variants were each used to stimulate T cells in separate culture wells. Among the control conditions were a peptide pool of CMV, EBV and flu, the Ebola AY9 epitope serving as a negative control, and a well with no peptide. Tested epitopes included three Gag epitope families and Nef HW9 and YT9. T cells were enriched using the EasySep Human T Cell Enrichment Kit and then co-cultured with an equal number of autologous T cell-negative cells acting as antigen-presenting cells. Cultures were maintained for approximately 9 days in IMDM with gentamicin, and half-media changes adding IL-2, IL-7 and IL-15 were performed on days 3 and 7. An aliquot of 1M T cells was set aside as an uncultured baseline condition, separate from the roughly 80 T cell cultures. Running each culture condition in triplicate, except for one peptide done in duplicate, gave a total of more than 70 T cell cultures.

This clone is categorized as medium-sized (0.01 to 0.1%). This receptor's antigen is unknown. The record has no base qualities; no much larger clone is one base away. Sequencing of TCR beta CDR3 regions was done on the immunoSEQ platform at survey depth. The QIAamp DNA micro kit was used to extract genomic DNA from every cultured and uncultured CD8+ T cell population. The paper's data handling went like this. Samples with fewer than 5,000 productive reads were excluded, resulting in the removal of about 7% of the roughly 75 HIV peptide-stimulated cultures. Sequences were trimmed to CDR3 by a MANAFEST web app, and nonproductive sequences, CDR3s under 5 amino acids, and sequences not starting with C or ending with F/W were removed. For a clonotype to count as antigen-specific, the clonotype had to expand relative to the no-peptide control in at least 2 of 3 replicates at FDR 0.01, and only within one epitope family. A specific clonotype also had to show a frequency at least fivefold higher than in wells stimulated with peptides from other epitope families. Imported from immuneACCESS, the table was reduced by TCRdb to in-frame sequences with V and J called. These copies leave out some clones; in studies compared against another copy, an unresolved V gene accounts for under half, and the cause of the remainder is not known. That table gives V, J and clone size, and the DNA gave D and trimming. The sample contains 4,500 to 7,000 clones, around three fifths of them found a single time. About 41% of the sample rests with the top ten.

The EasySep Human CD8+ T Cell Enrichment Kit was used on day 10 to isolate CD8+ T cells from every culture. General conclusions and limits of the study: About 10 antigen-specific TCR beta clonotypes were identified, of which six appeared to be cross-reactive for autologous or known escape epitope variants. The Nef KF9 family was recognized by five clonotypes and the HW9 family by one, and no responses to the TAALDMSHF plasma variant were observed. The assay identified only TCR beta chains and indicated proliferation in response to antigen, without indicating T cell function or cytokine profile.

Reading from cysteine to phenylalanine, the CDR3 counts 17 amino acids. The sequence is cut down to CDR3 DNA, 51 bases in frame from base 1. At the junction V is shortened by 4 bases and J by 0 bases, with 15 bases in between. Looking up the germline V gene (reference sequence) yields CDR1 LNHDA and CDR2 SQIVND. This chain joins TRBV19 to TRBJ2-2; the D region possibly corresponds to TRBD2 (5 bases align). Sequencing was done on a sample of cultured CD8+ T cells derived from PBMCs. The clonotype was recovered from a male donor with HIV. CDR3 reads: CASSNWIQTTNTGELFF. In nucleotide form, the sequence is TGTGCCAGTAGTAACTGGATTCAGACTACGAACACCGGGGAGCTGTTTTTT.